This T cell receptor beta chain is drawn from a study of blood T cell repertoires in COVID-19. Whole-study context: Both acute and convalescent COVID-19 samples were obtained from the United States, Italy and Spain.

Per germline, CDR1 LNHDA and CDR2 SQIVND (reference sequence). CDR3 length equals 16 residues. Trimming left V 6 bases short and J 0 bases short, with 17 bases between. The table came from immunoSEQ multiplex PCR; TCRdb's copy has only in-frame clones and leaves some out. This sample has about 270,000 clones, with more than 65% found just once. The receptor was isolated from a young woman with acute or convalescent COVID-19. The sample consisted of peripheral blood. This chain connects TRBV19 to TRBJ1-1; no firm D call. The CDR3, as DNA: TGTGCCAGTAGCAACCAGCGGCCGGAAATGAACACTGAAGCTTTCTTT. Its translation: CASSNQRPEMNTEAFF.